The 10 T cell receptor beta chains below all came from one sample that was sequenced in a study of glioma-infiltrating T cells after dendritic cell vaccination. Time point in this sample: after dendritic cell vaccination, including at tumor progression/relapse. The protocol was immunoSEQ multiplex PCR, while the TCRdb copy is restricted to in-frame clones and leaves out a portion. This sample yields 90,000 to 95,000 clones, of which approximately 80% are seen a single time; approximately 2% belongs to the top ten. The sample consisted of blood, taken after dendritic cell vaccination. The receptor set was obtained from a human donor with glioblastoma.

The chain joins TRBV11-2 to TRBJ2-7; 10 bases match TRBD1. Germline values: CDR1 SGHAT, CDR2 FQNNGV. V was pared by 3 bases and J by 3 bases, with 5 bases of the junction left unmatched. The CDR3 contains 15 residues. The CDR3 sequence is CASSFDRGLFYEQYV. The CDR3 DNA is TGTGCCAGCAGCTTCGACAGGGGGCTGTTCTACGAGCAGTACGTC.

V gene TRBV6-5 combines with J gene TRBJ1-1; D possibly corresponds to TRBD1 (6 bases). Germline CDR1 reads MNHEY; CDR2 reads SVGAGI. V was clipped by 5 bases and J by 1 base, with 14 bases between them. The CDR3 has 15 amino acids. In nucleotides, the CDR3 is TGTGCCAGCAGTAGGAAGATGACAGGGAACACTGAAGCTTTCTTT. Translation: CASSRKMTGNTEAFF.

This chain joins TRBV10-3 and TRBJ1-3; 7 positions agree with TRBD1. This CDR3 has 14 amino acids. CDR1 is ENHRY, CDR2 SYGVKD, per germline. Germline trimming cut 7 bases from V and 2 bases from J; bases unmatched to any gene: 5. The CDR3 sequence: CAINRQGAGNTIYF. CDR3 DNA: TGTGCCATCAATAGACAGGGTGCTGGAAACACCATATATTTT.

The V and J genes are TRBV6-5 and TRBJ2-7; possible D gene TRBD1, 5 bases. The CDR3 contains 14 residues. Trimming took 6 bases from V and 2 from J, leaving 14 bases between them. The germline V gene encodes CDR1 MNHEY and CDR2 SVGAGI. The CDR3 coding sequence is TGTGCCAGCAGGAGGACAATACGAACCTACGAGCAGTACGTC. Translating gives CASRRTIRTYEQYV.

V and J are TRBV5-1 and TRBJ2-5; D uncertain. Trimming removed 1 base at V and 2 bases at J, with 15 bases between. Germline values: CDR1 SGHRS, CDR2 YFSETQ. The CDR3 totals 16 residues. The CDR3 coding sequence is TGCGCCAGCAGCTTGACGGCAGTGGCAGGTCAAGAGACCCAGTACTTC. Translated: CASSLTAVAGQETQYF.

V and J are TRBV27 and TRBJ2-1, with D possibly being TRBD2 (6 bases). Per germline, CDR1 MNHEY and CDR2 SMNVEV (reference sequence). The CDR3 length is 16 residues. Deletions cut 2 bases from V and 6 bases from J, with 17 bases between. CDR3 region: CASSLLTPGGLNEQFF. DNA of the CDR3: TGTGCCAGCAGTTTACTAACCCCCGGGGGTCTCAATGAGCAGTTCTTC.

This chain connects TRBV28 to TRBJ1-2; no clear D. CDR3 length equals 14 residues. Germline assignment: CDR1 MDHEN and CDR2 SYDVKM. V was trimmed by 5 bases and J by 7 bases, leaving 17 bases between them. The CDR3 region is CASSPRLRASGYTF. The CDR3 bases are TGTGCCAGCAGTCCCAGGTTGCGGGCATCTGGCTACACCTTC.

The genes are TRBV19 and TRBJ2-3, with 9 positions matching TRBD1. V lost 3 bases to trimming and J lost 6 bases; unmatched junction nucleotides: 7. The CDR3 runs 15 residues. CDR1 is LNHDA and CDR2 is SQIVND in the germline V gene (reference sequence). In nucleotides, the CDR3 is TGTGCCAGTAGTATCCCGGGACAGGGTCAGGATACGCAGTATTTT. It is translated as CASSIPGQGQDTQYF.

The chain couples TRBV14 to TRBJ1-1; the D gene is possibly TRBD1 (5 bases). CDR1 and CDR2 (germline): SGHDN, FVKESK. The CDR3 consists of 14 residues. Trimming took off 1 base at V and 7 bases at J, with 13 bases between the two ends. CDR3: CASSQGGRFSEAFF. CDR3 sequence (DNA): TGTGCCAGCAGCCAAGGGGGGAGGTTCAGTGAAGCTTTCTTT.

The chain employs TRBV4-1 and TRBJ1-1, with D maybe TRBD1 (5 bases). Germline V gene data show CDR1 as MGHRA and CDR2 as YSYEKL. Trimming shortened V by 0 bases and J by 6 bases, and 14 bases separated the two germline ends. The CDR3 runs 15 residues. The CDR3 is CASSQEPTARAEAFF. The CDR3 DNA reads TGCGCCAGCAGCCAAGAGCCTACGGCCAGGGCTGAAGCTTTCTTT.